Described below is a single T cell receptor beta chain sequence and its context. Its antigen is not identified. These data originate in a study of cytomegalovirus exposure and HLA in healthy donors. Whole-study results and caveats: In an earlier analysis, in some 600 donors, most V segments appeared productive either ~90% or ~30% of the time. It was confirmed in vitro that a few of the CMV-associated chains were specific for CMV antigens.

The CDR3 length is 14 residues. Per germline, CDR1 SEHNR and CDR2 FQNEAQ (reference sequence). V was shortened by 1 base and J by 2 bases, with 7 bases between the two germline ends. Primers included in the PCR were 60 Vbeta and 13 Jbeta primers. Here immunoSEQ multiplex PCR was the method, and the copy in TCRdb shows in-frame clones only, minus some. This table lists tens of thousands of clones. The specimen was PBMCs. This sequence originates from a man aged 25-45 years in good health and CMV-seronegative. The gene calls are TRBV7-9 and TRBJ2-3; D not resolved. CDR3 sequence reads: CASSLGAATDTQYF. In nucleotides, the CDR3 is TGTGCCAGCAGCTTAGGGGCAGCCACAGATACGCAGTATTTT.